This T cell receptor beta chain comes out of a study of OX40 agonist ivuxolimab in advanced cancers. About the study: Head and neck, renal cell, melanoma or hepatocellular carcinoma were the cancers that dose-escalation patients had. Partial responses were achieved by three patients, of whom one had hepatocellular carcinoma and two had cutaneous melanoma. Findings and limits, study-wide: Within 6 weeks, CD4+ and CD8+ blood T cells expanded clonally at 0.1 to 3.0 mg/kg.

Systemic immunosuppression or autoimmune disease history was grounds to exclude patients. The V gene lost 0 bases and the J gene lost 1 base, with 12 bases spanning the gap. Germline values: CDR1 SGDLS, CDR2 YYNGEE. This CDR3 contains 16 residues. The data were produced by immunoSEQ multiplex PCR, yet TCRdb's version contains in-frame clones alone and is incomplete. The profile covers about 74,000 clones, with approximately 87% appearing a single time and about 0.9% taken by the ten largest. Concerning this clone: The antigen is undetermined.

This specimen consisted of CD4+ or CD8+ T cells sorted from blood, obtained in a trial of the OX40 agonist ivuxolimab. This TCR came from an adult with an advanced solid tumor such as melanoma, head and neck, liver or kidney cancer. The rearrangement links TRBV9 to TRBJ2-3; D is perhaps TRBD2 (5 bases). The CDR3: CASSVARRARTDTQYF. The CDR3 coding sequence is TGTGCCAGCAGCGTAGCTAGGCGGGCCCGCACAGATACGCAGTATTTT.